The 10 T cell receptor beta chains in this list originate from one sample, sequenced in a study of read filtering for tumor transcriptome and immune sequencing. Molecular barcoded adaptors covering alpha/delta and beta/gamma chains were used on approximately 440 ng RNA. TCRdb itself ran the reads through MiXCR, one entry per CDR3 protein. The sample has over 55,000 distinct CDR3 sequences, approximately 13% seen once. The sequenced material came from a population of CD138-negative cells sorted from bone marrow. Source of these receptors: a donor aged 40 or over with multiple myeloma.

This clonotype was counted ten times or more. This chain connects TRBV28 to TRBJ1-1; 10 bases align to TRBD1. J lost 4 bases, V lost 6 bases, and 8 bases had no gene match. Germline V gene lookup returns CDR1 MDHEN and CDR2 SYDVKM. This CDR3 contains 15 residues. The CDR3 protein is CASSSPGTGATEAFF. CDR3 DNA: TGTGCCAGCAGCTCCCCCGGGACAGGGGCCACTGAAGCTTTCTTT.

V is TRBV20-1 and J is TRBJ1-2; D call uncertain. Germline-derived CDR1 and CDR2 are DFQATT and SNEGSKA (reference sequence). CDR3 size: 14 residues. Trimming took 0 bases from V and 4 from J, leaving 12 bases between them. This CDR3 reads CSARDRVGLYGYTF. For the CDR3, the DNA is TGCAGTGCTAGAGATCGAGTGGGCCTCTATGGCTACACCTTC.

This clonotype was seen a handful of times. A clone one base away is much larger, so this may be a read error. This chain links TRBV29-1 with TRBJ2-1; the match to TRBD1 covers 7 bases. The CDR3 has 14 amino acids. Germline V CDR1 and CDR2: SQVTM, ANQGSEA. This chain's CDR3 is CSFLTQGVYNAQFF. The CDR3 DNA sequence: TGCAGCTTCCTGACGCAGGGGGTCTACAATGCGCAGTTCTTC.

This clonotype has a count of ten or more. The chain links TRBV20-1 to TRBJ2-3; weak D call: TRBD1 (6 bases). CDR1 and CDR2 from the germline V gene are DFQATT and SNEGSKA (reference sequence). CDR3 length: 15 amino acids. V gave up 4 bases and J gave up 2 bases, with 16 bases separating them. CDR3 sequence reads: CSAKRLTGPTDTQYF. The CDR3 region has the DNA TGCAGTGCTAAAAGGCTGACAGGTCCCACAGATACGCAGTATTTT.

In its sample, this clonotype was seen a few times. This may come from a read error, since a much larger clone is one base off. The chain joins TRBV29-1 to TRBJ2-3, with 10 bases fitting TRBD1. This CDR3 comprises 15 residues. The V gene's germline CDR1 is SQVTM and CDR2 ANQGSEA. The CDR3 loop reads CGVRGDRGFTDTQYF. The CDR3 DNA reads TGCGGCGTTCGTGGGGACAGGGGATTTACAGATACGCAGTATTTT.

This sequence joins TRBV6-5 and TRBJ2-5, with TRBD2 identical over 10 bases. The CDR3 totals 15 residues. V shed 7 bases, J shed 4 bases, and the junction held 9 bases outside the gene matches. CDR1 and CDR2 (germline): MNHEY, SVGAGI. The CDR3: CASKGLAGVPETQYF. The CDR3, as DNA: TGTGCCAGCAAAGGTCTAGCGGGAGTCCCAGAGACCCAGTACTTC.

This clonotype has a count of ten or more. This chain links TRBV5-1 with TRBJ2-2; D is uncertain. The germline V and J ends were trimmed by 0 bases and 3 bases, with 15 bases remaining between them. The germline CDR1 and CDR2 sequences are SGHRS and YFSETQ. This CDR3 has 17 residues. CDR3 in DNA: TGCGCCAGCAGCTTGGGAGTTGGCGTGGCTCACACCGGGGAGCTGTTTTTT. Protein sequence: CASSLGVGVAHTGELFF.

Many counts were recorded for this clonotype. The rearrangement links TRBV5-1 to TRBJ2-3; a possible D gene is TRBD1 (6 bases). The germline gives CDR1 SGHRS, CDR2 YFSETQ. This CDR3 spans 14 amino acids. V was trimmed by 1 base and J by 0 bases, leaving 6 bases between them. CDR3: CASSLTGSTDTQYF. The CDR3 bases are TGCGCCAGCAGCTTGACAGGGAGCACAGATACGCAGTATTTT.

On this clonotype: With a far larger clone one base away, a read error is the likely cause. This rearrangement joins TRBV11-3 to TRBJ2-1; D is unresolved. CDR1 and CDR2 from the germline V gene are SGHNT and YENEEA. The length of the CDR3 is 14 residues. V gave up 5 bases and J gave up 4 bases, with 12 bases separating them. Here the CDR3 DNA reads TGTGCCAGCAGCCGTAAACGTGAATACAATGAGCAGTTCTTC. It translates to CASSRKREYNEQFF.

This chain joins TRBV3-1 and TRBJ2-1; 8 bases line up with TRBD2. Germline CDR1 is LGHDT and CDR2 is YNNKEL (reference sequence). Trimming removed 1 base from V and 5 bases from J; junction bases left unmatched: 7. There are 16 residues in the CDR3. CDR3 DNA sequence: TGTGCCAGCAGCCAAGTCCGCGGACTAGCAAACAATGAGCAGTTCTTC. Translating gives CASSQVRGLANNEQFF.